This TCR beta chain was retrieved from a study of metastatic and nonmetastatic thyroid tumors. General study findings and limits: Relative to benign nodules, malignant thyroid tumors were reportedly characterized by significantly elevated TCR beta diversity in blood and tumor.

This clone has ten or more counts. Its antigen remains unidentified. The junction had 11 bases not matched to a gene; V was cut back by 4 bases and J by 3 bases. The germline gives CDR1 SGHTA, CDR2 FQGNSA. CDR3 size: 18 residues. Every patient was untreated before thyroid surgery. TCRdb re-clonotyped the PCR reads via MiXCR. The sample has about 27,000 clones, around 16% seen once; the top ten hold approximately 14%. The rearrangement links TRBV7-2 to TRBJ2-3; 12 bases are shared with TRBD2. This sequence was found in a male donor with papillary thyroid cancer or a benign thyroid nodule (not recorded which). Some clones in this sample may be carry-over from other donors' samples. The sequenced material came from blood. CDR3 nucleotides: TGTGCCAGCAGCTACCCTTATCTAGCGGGAGGGAAAACAGATACGCAGTATTTT. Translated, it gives CASSYPYLAGGKTDTQYF.